This TCR beta chain came from a study of blood T cell repertoires in COVID-19. Study at large: Acute and convalescent COVID-19 specimens originated in the United States, Italy and Spain. T cells, B-cell-depleted T cells, or PBMCs supplied cDNA or gDNA.

In the authors' methods: Reference gene primer amplification yielded estimated nucleated cell counts. Data came from immunoSEQ multiplex PCR; TCRdb stores just in-frame clones and leaves some out. The V and J calls and clone size were taken over from that table, and D and trimming were inferred from the DNA. Of 340,000 or so clones listed, more than 75% are singletons. Germline V gene data show CDR1 as SNHLY and CDR2 as FYNNEI. V was clipped by 5 bases and J by 1 base, with 8 bases between them. There are 13 residues in the CDR3. The source of this sequence is a man aged 50-59 years with active or convalescent COVID-19. V is TRBV2 and J is TRBJ1-1; D unclear. Material for sequencing was peripheral blood. Here the CDR3 reads CASSKQQNTEAFF. DNA of the CDR3: TGTGCCAGCAGTAAACAGCAGAACACTGAAGCTTTCTTT.